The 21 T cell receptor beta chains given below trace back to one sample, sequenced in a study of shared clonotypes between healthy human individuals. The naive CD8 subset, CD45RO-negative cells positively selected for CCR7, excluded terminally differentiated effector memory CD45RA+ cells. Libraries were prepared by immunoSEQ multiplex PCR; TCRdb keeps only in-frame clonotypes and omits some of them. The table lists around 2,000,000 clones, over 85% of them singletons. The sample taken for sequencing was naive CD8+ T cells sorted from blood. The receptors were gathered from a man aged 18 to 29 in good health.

This chain's CDR3 is CASSRTSGGSYEQYF. The CDR3 DNA sequence: TGCGCCAGCAGCAGGACTAGCGGGGGTTCCTACGAGCAGTACTTC. The chain joins TRBV5-1 to TRBJ2-7; 13 bases are shared with TRBD2. The CDR3 runs to 15 residues. The J segment lost 1 base and the V segment lost 4 bases, leaving 2 bases of the junction unmatched. Germline loops: CDR1 SGHRS, CDR2 YFSETQ. Supplemented by reference TRBV5-1 and TRBJ2-7, the full variable domain reads KAGVTQTPRYLIKTRGQQVTLSCSPISGHRSVSWYQQTPGQGLQFLFEYFSETQRNKGNFPGRFSGRQFSNSRSEMNVSTLELGDSALYLCASSRTSGGSYEQYFGPGTRLTVT.

Here the CDR3 DNA reads TGCAGCGTTGTACCGGGACTAGCCTACCCCTACGAGCAGTACTTC. It translates to CSVVPGLAYPYEQYF. The rearrangement joins TRBV29-1 to TRBJ2-7; the match to TRBD2 covers 9 bases. Germline CDR1 is SQVTM and CDR2 is ANQGSEA. This CDR3 is built from 15 residues. V shed 4 bases and J 2 bases; nucleotides not matched to a gene: 9.

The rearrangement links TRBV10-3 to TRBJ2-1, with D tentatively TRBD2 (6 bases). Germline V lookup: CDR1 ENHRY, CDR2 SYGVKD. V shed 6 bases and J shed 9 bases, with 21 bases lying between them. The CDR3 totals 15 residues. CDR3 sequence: CAIREPGLGGREQFF. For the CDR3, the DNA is TGTGCCATCAGGGAACCGGGACTGGGTGGTCGTGAGCAGTTCTTC.

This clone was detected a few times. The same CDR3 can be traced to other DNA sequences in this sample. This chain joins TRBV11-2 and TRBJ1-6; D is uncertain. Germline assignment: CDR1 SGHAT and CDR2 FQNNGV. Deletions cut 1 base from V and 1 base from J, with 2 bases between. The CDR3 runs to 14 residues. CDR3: CASSLGSYNSPLHF. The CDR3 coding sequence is TGTGCCAGCAGCTTAGGGTCCTATAATTCACCCCTCCACTTT. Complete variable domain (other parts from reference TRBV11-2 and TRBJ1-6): EAGVAQSPRYKIIEKRQSVAFWCNPISGHATLYWYQQILGQGPKLLIQFQNNGVVDDSQLPKDRFSAERLKGVDSTLKIQPAKLEDSAVYLCASSLGSYNSPLHFGNGTRLTVT.

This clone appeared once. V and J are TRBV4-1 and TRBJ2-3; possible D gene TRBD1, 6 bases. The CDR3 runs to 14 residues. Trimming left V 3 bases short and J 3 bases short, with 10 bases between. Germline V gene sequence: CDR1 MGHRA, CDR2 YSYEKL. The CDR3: CASSHHRDTDTQYF. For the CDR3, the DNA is TGCGCCAGCAGCCATCACAGGGATACAGATACGCAGTATTTT.

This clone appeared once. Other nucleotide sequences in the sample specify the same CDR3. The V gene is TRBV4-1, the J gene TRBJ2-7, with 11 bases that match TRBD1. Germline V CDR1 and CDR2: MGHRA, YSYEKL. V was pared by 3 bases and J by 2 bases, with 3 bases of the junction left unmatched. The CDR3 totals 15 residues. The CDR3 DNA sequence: TGCGCCAGCAGCCACAGGACAGGGGGCCCCTACGAGCAGTACTTC. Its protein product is CASSHRTGGPYEQYF.

The CDR3 reads CASSYQGFSGNTIYF. CDR3 nucleotides: TGTGCCAGCAGTTACCAGGGTTTCTCTGGAAACACCATATATTTT. The rearrangement links TRBV6-6 to TRBJ1-3; possible D gene TRBD1, 5 bases. This CDR3 is 15 amino acids long. Trimming took off 2 bases at V and 0 bases at J, with 8 bases between the two ends. Germline assignment: CDR1 MNHNY and CDR2 SVGAGI (reference sequence).

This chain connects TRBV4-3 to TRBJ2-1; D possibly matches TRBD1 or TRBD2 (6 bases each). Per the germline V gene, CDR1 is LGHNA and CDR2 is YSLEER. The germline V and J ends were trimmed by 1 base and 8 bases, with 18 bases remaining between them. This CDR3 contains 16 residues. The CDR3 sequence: CASSQVEGVSTYEQFF. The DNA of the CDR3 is TGCGCCAGCAGCCAAGTGGAGGGGGTTTCGACCTATGAGCAGTTCTTC.

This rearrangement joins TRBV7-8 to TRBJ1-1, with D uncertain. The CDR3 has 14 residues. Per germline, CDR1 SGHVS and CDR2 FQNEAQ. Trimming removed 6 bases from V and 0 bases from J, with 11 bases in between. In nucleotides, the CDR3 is TGTGCCAGCAGGAACGGGGTGATGAACACTGAAGCTTTCTTT. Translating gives CASRNGVMNTEAFF.

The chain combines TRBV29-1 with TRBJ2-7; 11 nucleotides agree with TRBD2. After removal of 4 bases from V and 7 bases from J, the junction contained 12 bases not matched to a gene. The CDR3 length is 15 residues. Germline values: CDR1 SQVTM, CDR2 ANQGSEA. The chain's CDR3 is CSVGQTTSGSWEQYF. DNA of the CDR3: TGCAGCGTTGGCCAGACTACTAGCGGGAGTTGGGAGCAGTACTTC.

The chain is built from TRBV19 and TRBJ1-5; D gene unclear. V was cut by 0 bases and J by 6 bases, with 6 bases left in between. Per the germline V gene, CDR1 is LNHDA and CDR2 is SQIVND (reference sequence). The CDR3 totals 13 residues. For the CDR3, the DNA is TGTGCCAGTAGTATAGATCTTTCTCAGCCCCAGCATTTT. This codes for CASSIDLSQPQHF.

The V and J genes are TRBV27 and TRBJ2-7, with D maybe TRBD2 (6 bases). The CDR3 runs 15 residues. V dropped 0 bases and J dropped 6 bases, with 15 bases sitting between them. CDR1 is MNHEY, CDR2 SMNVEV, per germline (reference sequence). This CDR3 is CASSLSGGAWGEQYF. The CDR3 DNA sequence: TGTGCCAGCAGTTTATCTGGAGGGGCTTGGGGCGAGCAGTACTTC.

The CDR3 nucleotides read TGCGCCAGCAGCGGTACGACTAGCGGGAGTACCTACGAGCAGTACTTC. Its translation: CASSGTTSGSTYEQYF. The chain has TRBV5-1 and TRBJ2-7, with 12 bases lining up with TRBD2. Germline V gives CDR1 SGHRS, CDR2 YFSETQ. CDR3 size: 16 residues. The V segment lost 4 bases and the J segment 2 bases; nucleotides outside the gene matches: 7.

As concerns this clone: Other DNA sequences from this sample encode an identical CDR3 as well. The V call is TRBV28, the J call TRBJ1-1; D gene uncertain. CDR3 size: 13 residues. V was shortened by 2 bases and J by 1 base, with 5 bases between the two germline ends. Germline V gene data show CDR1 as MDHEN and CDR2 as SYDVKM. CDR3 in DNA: TGTGCCAGCAGTTTAACACCGAACACTGAAGCTTTCTTT. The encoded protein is CASSLTPNTEAFF.

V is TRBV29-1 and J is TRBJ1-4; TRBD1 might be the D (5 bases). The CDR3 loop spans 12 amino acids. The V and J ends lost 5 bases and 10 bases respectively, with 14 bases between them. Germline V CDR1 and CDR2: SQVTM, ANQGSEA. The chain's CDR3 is CSVTGGERKLFF. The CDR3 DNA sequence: TGCAGCGTTACCGGGGGAGAGCGAAAACTGTTTTTT.

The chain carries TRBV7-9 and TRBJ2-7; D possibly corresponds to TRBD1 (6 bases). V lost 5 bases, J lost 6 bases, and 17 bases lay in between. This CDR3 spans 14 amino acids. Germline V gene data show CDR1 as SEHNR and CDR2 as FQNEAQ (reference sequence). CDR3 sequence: CASSPGQGASEQYF. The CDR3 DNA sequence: TGTGCCAGCAGCCCGGGACAAGGGGCCTCCGAGCAGTACTTC.

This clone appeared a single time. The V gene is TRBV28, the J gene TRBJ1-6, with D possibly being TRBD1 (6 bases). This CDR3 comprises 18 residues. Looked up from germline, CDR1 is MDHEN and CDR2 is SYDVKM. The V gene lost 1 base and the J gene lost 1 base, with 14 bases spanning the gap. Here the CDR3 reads CASSLSAGARSYNSPLHF. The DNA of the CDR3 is TGTGCCAGCAGTTTATCGGCGGGGGCGCGGTCCTATAATTCACCCCTCCACTTT.

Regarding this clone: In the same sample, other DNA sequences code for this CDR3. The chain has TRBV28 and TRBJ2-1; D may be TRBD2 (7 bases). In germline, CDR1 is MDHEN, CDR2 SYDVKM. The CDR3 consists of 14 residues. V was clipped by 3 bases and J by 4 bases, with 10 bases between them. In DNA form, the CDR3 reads TGTGCCAGCAGTTTTCGGGGGGCTTACAATGAGCAGTTCTTC. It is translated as CASSFRGAYNEQFF.

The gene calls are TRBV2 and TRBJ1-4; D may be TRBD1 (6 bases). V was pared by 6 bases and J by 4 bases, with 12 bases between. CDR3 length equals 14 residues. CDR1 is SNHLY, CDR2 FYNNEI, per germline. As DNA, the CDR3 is TGTGCCAGCAGAAGGACGGACAGTAATGAAAAACTGTTTTTT. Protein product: CASRRTDSNEKLFF.

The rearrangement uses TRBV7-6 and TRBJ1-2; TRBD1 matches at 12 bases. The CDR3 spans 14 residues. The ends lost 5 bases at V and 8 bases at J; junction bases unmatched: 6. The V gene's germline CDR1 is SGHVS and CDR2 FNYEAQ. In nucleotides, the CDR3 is TGTGCCAGCAGCCCGGGACAGGGGGCTGGCGGCTACACCTTC. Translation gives CASSPGQGAGGYTF.

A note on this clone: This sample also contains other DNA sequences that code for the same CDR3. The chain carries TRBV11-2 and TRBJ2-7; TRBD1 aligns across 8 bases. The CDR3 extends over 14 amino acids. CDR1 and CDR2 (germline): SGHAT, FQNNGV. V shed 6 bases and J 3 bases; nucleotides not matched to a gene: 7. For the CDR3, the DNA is TGTGCCAGCAGTTTCGGGACAGGTCGCTACGAGCAGTACTTC. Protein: CASSFGTGRYEQYF.